The 27 T cell receptor beta chains below were found in one sample sequenced in a study of T cell repertoires in cytomegalovirus infection. Antigens for these TCRs are unknown. TCRdb re-analysed the reads in MiXCR, keeping a single row per CDR3 protein. The sample holds about 830,000 distinct CDR3 sequences, 32% seen once. Specimen: cultured CD8+ T cells from PBMCs, collected from culture after CMV antigen stimulation. These receptors came from a human donor in good health (CMV status not recorded). Some clones in this sample may be carry-over from other donors' samples.

This clonotype was observed a few times. This chain uses TRBV5-6 with TRBJ1-2, with D possibly TRBD1 on 5 matching bases. Looked up from germline, CDR1 is SGHDT and CDR2 is YYEEEE. The CDR3 extends over 13 amino acids. The V and J ends lost 7 bases and 8 bases respectively, with 18 bases between them. CDR3 nucleotide sequence: TGTGCCAGCTGGCGGCGGGGGGAAGAGGGCTACACCTTC. Amino acid sequence: CASWRRGEEGYTF.

The rearrangement joins TRBV7-3 to TRBJ1-2, with a possible D match to TRBD1 (5 bases). This CDR3 is 18 amino acids long. Germline assignment: CDR1 SGHTA and CDR2 FQGTGA. V shed 1 base and J shed 1 base, with 19 bases lying between them. The CDR3 region has the DNA TGTGCCAGCAGCTTAAGGGACCTAGGGCCCATAAATAACTATGGCTACACCTTC. As protein: CASSLRDLGPINNYGYTF.

The chain links TRBV5-4 to TRBJ2-1, with 9 bases identical to TRBD2. Germline CDR1 is SGHNT and CDR2 is YYREEE (reference sequence). With 4 bases clipped from V and 8 bases from J, the junction kept 13 bases outside the gene matches. CDR3 length: 16 amino acids. The CDR3 sequence is CASSVNPGGGAYEQFF. The CDR3 DNA sequence: TGTGCCAGCAGCGTCAACCCGGGCGGGGGGGCATATGAGCAGTTCTTC.

This chain connects TRBV7-6 to TRBJ1-6; tentatively, D is TRBD1 (5 bases). This CDR3 has 15 amino acids. V gave up 7 bases and J gave up 4 bases, with 14 bases separating them. Per germline, CDR1 SGHVS and CDR2 FNYEAQ. The CDR3 DNA sequence: TGTGCCAGCATCAAAACGGGGCAGTATAATTCACCCCTCCACTTT. Translating gives CASIKTGQYNSPLHF.

The table lists this clonotype with a few counts. The rearrangement links TRBV12-3 or TRBV12-4 to TRBJ2-5, with 11 bases identical to TRBD2. The V and J ends lost 5 bases and 4 bases, in that order; junction bases with no gene match: 3. The length of the CDR3 is 14 residues. The CDR3 DNA reads TGTGCCAGCAGTCCTAGCGGGGGGTTAGAGACCCAGTACTTC. Protein: CASSPSGGLETQYF.

This clonotype has just a few counts. This chain joins TRBV7-9 and TRBJ2-7; 8 nucleotides agree with TRBD2. CDR1 and CDR2 (germline): SEHNR, FQNEAQ (reference sequence). There are 15 residues in the CDR3. J lost 1 base, V lost 5 bases, and 7 bases had no gene match. This chain's CDR3 is CASSPPSGSSYEQYF. DNA for the CDR3: TGTGCCAGCAGCCCACCTAGCGGGTCGTCCTACGAGCAGTACTTC. Based on the CDR3 plus reference TRBV7-9 and TRBJ2-7, the full variable domain is DTGVSQNPRHKITKRGQNVTFRCDPISEHNRLYWYRQTLGQGPEFLTYFQNEAQLEKSRLLSDRFSAERPKGSFSTLEIQRTEQGDSAMYLCASSPPSGSSYEQYFGPGTRLTVT.

This clonotype was seen many times. This chain joins TRBV7-8 and TRBJ2-5, with TRBD2 matching 10 bases. The germline V gene encodes CDR1 SGHVS and CDR2 FQNEAQ. The V gene end was trimmed by 5 bases and the J gene end by 4 bases; junction bases not matched to a gene: 4. CDR3 size: 14 residues. The DNA for the CDR3 is TGTGCCAGCAGCATCCGGACTAGCGGAGAGACCCAGTACTTC. Residues: CASSIRTSGETQYF. Variable domain in full (rest from reference TRBV7-8 and TRBJ2-5): GAGVSQSPRYKVAKRGQDVALRCDPISGHVSLFWYQQALGQGPEFLTYFQNEAQLDKSGLPSDRFFAERPEGSVSTLKIQRTQQEDSAVYLCASSIRTSGETQYFGPGTRLLVL.

The chain carries TRBV19 and TRBJ1-6, with D unresolved. Trimming pared 3 bases from V and 7 bases from J, leaving 10 bases between. The CDR3 has 14 residues. CDR1 is LNHDA and CDR2 is SQIVND in the germline V gene (reference sequence). DNA for the CDR3: TGTGCCAGTAGTATTGAGTTGGCAAATTCACCCCTCCACTTT. It yields the protein CASSIELANSPLHF.

This clonotype was recorded many times. CDR3 protein: CASSLTGGGGNEQFF. The CDR3 DNA reads TGTGCCAGCAGCTTAACAGGGGGGGGTGGGAATGAGCAGTTCTTC. The chain links TRBV7-3 to TRBJ2-1, with D possibly TRBD2 on 7 matching bases. V lost 0 bases, J lost 7 bases, and 13 bases lay in between. The CDR3 is made up of 15 amino acids. Germline V gives CDR1 SGHTA, CDR2 FQGTGA.

The rearrangement joins TRBV6-7 to TRBJ1-1, with 8 bases fitting TRBD1. TRBV6-7 is an ORF; its function is uncertain. V shed 5 bases, J shed 2 bases, and the junction held 16 bases outside the gene matches. The CDR3 runs 18 residues. CDR3 protein: CASSTGGPYFRINTEAFF. For the CDR3, the DNA is TGTGCCAGCAGTACAGGGGGGCCCTACTTTCGGATAAACACTGAAGCTTTCTTT.

The V call is TRBV7-6, the J call TRBJ2-1; 11 bases agree with TRBD2. This CDR3 region has 18 residues. Trimming removed 1 base from V and 0 bases from J; junction bases left unmatched: 5. Germline CDR1 SGHVS, CDR2 FNYEAQ. CDR3 loop: CASSLVSGGARSYNEQFF. In DNA, the CDR3 is TGTGCCAGCAGCTTAGTTAGCGGGGGGGCCCGCTCCTACAATGAGCAGTTCTTC.

This chain joins TRBV27 and TRBJ2-7, with TRBD1 identical over 10 bases. Per germline, CDR1 MNHEY and CDR2 SMNVEV (reference sequence). With 5 bases clipped from V and 4 bases from J, the junction kept 8 bases outside the gene matches. CDR3 length: 15 residues. This chain's CDR3 is CASSPWTGGTYEQYF. The CDR3 DNA reads as TGTGCCAGCAGTCCTTGGACAGGGGGAACGTACGAGCAGTACTTC.

At least ten counts were recorded for this clonotype. The chain uses TRBV7-9 and TRBJ2-3, with D maybe TRBD1 (5 bases). This CDR3 has 14 amino acids. The V end lost 10 bases, the J end lost 2 bases, and 16 bases lay between the germline ends. The germline gives CDR1 SEHNR, CDR2 FQNEAQ (reference sequence). CDR3 loop: CAIPSPGSTDTQYF. DNA of the CDR3: TGTGCCATCCCGAGTCCAGGGTCCACAGATACGCAGTATTTT.

This clonotype appeared a few times. CDR3 residues: CASSLAAEISTDTQYF. The CDR3 DNA sequence: TGTGCCAGCAGCTTAGCAGCCGAGATCAGCACAGATACGCAGTATTTT. The rearrangement links TRBV7-6 to TRBJ2-3; D remains ambiguous. Trimming removed 0 bases from V and 0 bases from J, with 10 bases in between. This CDR3 is built from 16 residues. Germline assignment: CDR1 SGHVS and CDR2 FNYEAQ.

This chain joins TRBV11-2 and TRBJ1-1; possibly TRBD1 for D (6 bases). V dropped 7 bases and J dropped 3 bases, with 21 bases sitting between them. The germline V gene has CDR1 SGHAT and CDR2 FQNNGV. This CDR3 has 16 residues. The CDR3 region has the DNA TGTGCCAGCACCCCTTGGGGGGCGCGCCCGGACACTGAAGCTTTCTTT. This translates into CASTPWGARPDTEAFF.

This clonotype was detected ten times or more. V and J are TRBV11-1 and TRBJ2-7; perhaps TRBD1 as D (5 bases). This CDR3 region has 15 residues. Between the trimmed V and J ends, which lost 5 bases and 7 bases, there was a span of 21 bases. From germline, CDR1 is SGHAT and CDR2 FQDESV (reference sequence). The CDR3 nucleotides read TGTGCCAGCAGCGCGCTCGTGACGGCAGCAGGGGAGCAGTACGTC. Protein sequence: CASSALVTAAGEQYV.

The chain is built from TRBV9 and TRBJ1-4; D is unclear. V lost 0 bases to trimming and J lost 11 bases, with 14 bases between them. Germline V CDR1 and CDR2: SGDLS, YYNGEE. The length of the CDR3 is 14 residues. CDR3 in DNA: TGTGCCAGCAGCGTAGGTCATACTGTGAGGAAACTGTTTTTT. This gives the protein CASSVGHTVRKLFF.

Only a few counts were recorded for this clonotype. With a much larger clone just one base away, this may be a read error. The CDR3 region is CASSQYSTPEAFF. Here the CDR3 DNA reads TGTGCCAGCAGCCAATACTCAACCCCTGAAGCTTTCTTT. This chain uses TRBV7-2 with TRBJ1-1; D gene uncertain. V was shortened by 5 bases and J by 6 bases, with 13 bases between the two germline ends. Germline V lookup: CDR1 SGHTA, CDR2 FQGNSA. The CDR3 has 13 residues.

The chain uses TRBV29-1 and TRBJ2-1; 9 bases agree with TRBD2. The trim removed 8 bases at V and 0 bases at J, leaving 2 bases unmatched. The CDR3 extends over 13 amino acids. Per the germline V gene, CDR1 is SQVTM and CDR2 is ANQGSEA. This CDR3 is CSFSGGSYNEQFF. The CDR3, as DNA: TGCAGCTTTAGCGGGGGCTCCTACAATGAGCAGTTCTTC.

This chain uses TRBV7-9 with TRBJ2-3; 9 bases are shared with TRBD2. The V gene's germline CDR1 is SEHNR and CDR2 FQNEAQ (reference sequence). V gave up 7 bases and J gave up 1 base; unmatched junction bases: 9. The CDR3 is 16 amino acids. CDR3 DNA: TGTGCCAGCACCCCAATAGCGGGGGCCCGCACAGATACGCAGTATTTT. It specifies CASTPIAGARTDTQYF.

This sequence joins TRBV6-2 or TRBV6-3 and TRBJ1-4; D remains ambiguous. With 5 bases removed from V and 8 bases from J, the gap between germline ends came to 12 bases. The CDR3 extends over 13 amino acids. CDR1 is MNHEY and CDR2 is SVGEGT in the germline V gene. The CDR3 nucleotides are TGTGCCAGCAGTCCCCGGACGGCGGAAAAACTGTTTTTT. This codes for CASSPRTAEKLFF.

The chain links TRBV6-5 to TRBJ2-1, with TRBD1 as a possible D gene (6 bases). V was pared by 5 bases and J by 6 bases, with 11 bases between. The germline gives CDR1 MNHEY, CDR2 SVGAGI. The CDR3 length is 13 residues. The DNA of the CDR3 is TGTGCCAGCAGTCCAAACAGGGTCAATGAGCAGTTCTTC. Encoded protein: CASSPNRVNEQFF.

The chain is built from TRBV27 and TRBJ1-5; D gene ambiguous. This CDR3 is built from 15 residues. V gave up 6 bases and J gave up 9 bases, with 21 bases separating them. Germline-derived CDR1 and CDR2 are MNHEY and SMNVEV (reference sequence). The chain's CDR3 is CASSLSARLGSPQHF. The CDR3 DNA reads as TGTGCCAGCAGCTTGTCTGCCAGGTTGGGTTCGCCCCAGCATTTT.

The chain joins TRBV6-5 to TRBJ2-1; tentative D call: TRBD1 (5 bases). Between the trimmed V and J ends, which lost 2 bases and 10 bases, there was a span of 9 bases. The CDR3 has 12 residues. The V gene's germline CDR1 is MNHEY and CDR2 SVGAGI. Here the CDR3 reads CASSYPPGEQFF. DNA of the CDR3: TGTGCCAGCAGTTACCCCCCAGGGGAGCAGTTCTTC.

The rearrangement links TRBV20-1 to TRBJ1-1; D is ambiguous. V lost 1 base to trimming and J lost 1 base, with 7 bases between them. Germline CDR1 is DFQATT and CDR2 is SNEGSKA (reference sequence). The CDR3 runs to 13 residues. The CDR3 DNA is TGCAGTGCTAGAGGCCTGACGAACACTGAAGCTTTCTTT. It yields the protein CSARGLTNTEAFF.

The gene calls are TRBV27 and TRBJ2-1; TRBD2 aligns across 7 bases. The CDR3 consists of 13 residues. The germline V gene has CDR1 MNHEY and CDR2 SMNVEV (reference sequence). The V gene end was trimmed by 6 bases and the J gene end by 4 bases; junction bases not matched to a gene: 3. CDR3 sequence: CASRGGTYNEQFF. The CDR3 coding sequence is TGTGCCAGCAGGGGGGGGACTTACAATGAGCAGTTCTTC.

In this sample, this clonotype turned up a few times. V gene TRBV6-5 combines with J gene TRBJ2-3; 8 positions agree with TRBD2. Germline loops: CDR1 MNHEY, CDR2 SVGAGI. Trimming cost V 4 bases and J 1 base; bases outside gene matches: 7. This CDR3 is 16 amino acids long. Here the CDR3 DNA reads TGTGCCAGCAGTTCCCGTGGAGCGGGGGGCACAGATACGCAGTATTTT. Amino acid sequence: CASSSRGAGGTDTQYF.